These 12 T cell receptor beta chains originate from one sample sequenced in a study of CD4+ T cells in melanoma. Sequencing used immunoSEQ multiplex PCR; TCRdb keeps in-frame clones, though not all of them. The data show roughly 52,000 clones, roughly two thirds seen once. The sequenced sample consisted of tumor tissue. These receptors originate from a human donor with melanoma.

This chain uses TRBV7-8 with TRBJ1-3; 10 bases align to TRBD1. Germline CDR1 reads SGHVS; CDR2 reads FQNEAQ. The ends lost 5 bases at V and 3 bases at J; junction bases unmatched: 7. The CDR3 has 16 amino acids. CDR3: CASSLRTGGSGNTIYF. The DNA of the CDR3 is TGTGCCAGCAGCCTAAGGACAGGGGGGAGTGGAAACACCATATATTTT.

The genes are TRBV6-5 and TRBJ2-7; possibly TRBD1 for D (5 bases). The V end was cut by 0 bases, the J end by 1 base, with 10 bases between. CDR3 size: 15 residues. Germline values: CDR1 MNHEY, CDR2 SVGAGI. The CDR3 is CASSYSLTVSYEQYF. DNA of the CDR3: TGTGCCAGCAGTTACTCGTTGACAGTTTCCTACGAGCAGTACTTC.

V is TRBV28 and J is TRBJ2-7; D tentatively reads TRBD1 or TRBD2 (5 bases each). Germline V CDR1 and CDR2: MDHEN, SYDVKM. Trimming removed 4 bases at V and 6 bases at J, with 22 bases between. The CDR3 sequence is 16 residues long. The CDR3 region is CASSSRVGREFLEQYF. The CDR3 region has the DNA TGTGCCAGCAGTTCCCGGGTGGGCAGGGAGTTCCTCGAGCAGTACTTC.

This chain connects TRBV6-1 to TRBJ1-5; no clear D gene. The CDR3 sequence is 13 residues long. Trimming pared 4 bases from V and 5 bases from J, leaving 9 bases between. CDR1 is MNHNS, CDR2 SASEGT, per germline. The CDR3 sequence: CASSVSNDQPQHF. DNA of the CDR3: TGTGCCAGCAGTGTGTCTAATGATCAGCCCCAGCATTTT.

The chain recombines TRBV28 with TRBJ1-2; unclear D gene. Trimming shortened V by 5 bases and J by 2 bases, and 9 bases separated the two germline ends. The CDR3 extends over 13 amino acids. Germline CDR1 and CDR2: MDHEN and SYDVKM. The CDR3 protein is CASSQDGNYGYTF. The CDR3 nucleotides read TGTGCCAGCAGTCAGGACGGGAACTATGGCTACACCTTC.

The chain links TRBV11-2 to TRBJ2-1; D is unresolved. The CDR3 is 16 amino acids. Germline V gene sequence: CDR1 SGHAT, CDR2 FQNNGV. Trimming took 1 base from V and 6 from J, leaving 16 bases between them. CDR3 in amino acids: CASSLVAGSTFNEQFF. The CDR3 DNA sequence: TGTGCCAGCAGCTTAGTGGCAGGAAGTACTTTCAATGAGCAGTTCTTC.

The rearrangement links TRBV18 to TRBJ1-3; 8 bases are a match to TRBD1. The CDR3 totals 17 residues. The germline V gene encodes CDR1 KGHSH and CDR2 LQKENI. V shed 5 bases, J shed 4 bases, and the junction held 13 bases outside the gene matches. The CDR3 is CASSAMTGTGPGNTIYF. The CDR3 DNA sequence: TGTGCCAGCTCAGCCATGACCGGGACAGGTCCCGGAAACACCATATATTTT.

This clone showed up just once. V usage is TRBV5-1 and J usage is TRBJ1-4, with D unresolved. The CDR3 length is 16 residues. The V end lost 4 bases, the J end lost 0 bases, and 13 bases lay between the germline ends. From germline, CDR1 is SGHRS and CDR2 YFSETQ. CDR3 sequence (DNA): TGCGCCAGCAGCCTCAGCAGCGTCGCAACTAATGAAAAACTGTTTTTT. Protein sequence: CASSLSSVATNEKLFF.

The chain is built from TRBV27 and TRBJ2-7; the match to TRBD1 covers 8 bases. This CDR3 comprises 14 residues. Germline V gene sequence: CDR1 MNHEY, CDR2 SMNVEV (reference sequence). The trim removed 6 bases at V and 1 base at J, leaving 5 bases unmatched. CDR3 residues: CASSRTGTSYEQYF. The CDR3 nucleotides read TGTGCCAGCAGCAGGACAGGGACGTCCTACGAGCAGTACTTC.

The rearrangement links TRBV6-6 to TRBJ1-6; TRBD1 matches at 7 bases. The CDR3 loop spans 14 amino acids. Germline loops: CDR1 MNHNY, CDR2 SVGAGI (reference sequence). The V gene end was trimmed by 0 bases and the J gene end by 10 bases; junction bases not matched to a gene: 3. The chain's CDR3 is CASSYSQGDSPLHF. The CDR3 DNA is TGTGCCAGCAGTTACTCCCAGGGGGACTCACCCCTCCACTTT.

This sequence joins TRBV11-2 and TRBJ2-1; D may be TRBD1 (6 bases). The CDR3 is 15 amino acids. Per the germline V gene, CDR1 is SGHAT and CDR2 is FQNNGV. V was clipped by 0 bases and J by 10 bases, with 16 bases between them. The chain's CDR3 is CASSLEPGPRGEQFF. CDR3 DNA: TGTGCCAGCAGCTTAGAACCGGGACCGAGGGGGGAGCAGTTCTTC. Full variable domain (rest looked up from reference TRBV11-2 and TRBJ2-1): EAGVAQSPRYKIIEKRQSVAFWCNPISGHATLYWYQQILGQGPKLLIQFQNNGVVDDSQLPKDRFSAERLKGVDSTLKIQPAKLEDSAVYLCASSLEPGPRGEQFFGPGTRLTVL.

The chain links TRBV27 to TRBJ2-5; maybe TRBD2 (6 bases). The DNA end is a closer match to TRBJ2-7, so the J assignment may be wrong. This CDR3 spans 15 amino acids. Germline assignment: CDR1 MNHEY and CDR2 SMNVEV (reference sequence). CDR3 bases: TGTGCCAGCAGCGCAACTAGCCCCATAGGCTACGAGCAGTACTTC. It encodes CASSATSPIGYEQYF.